Listed below are T cell receptor beta chains from one sample, sequenced in a study of CD8 T cells in cerebrospinal fluid in Alzheimer's disease. Using the 10x single-cell sequencing reads, TCRdb records one entry per CDR3 protein without DNA. The sample features around 1,500 distinct CDR3 sequences, with about 10% in its top ten. The sequencing input was cerebrospinal fluid. The receptors shown here come from a human donor in good health. Each CDR3 is given with its conserved first and last residue. Each record gives: CDR3 protein, V gene, J gene, clone size. Clone size is shown for a subset of rows, as once, few, many or a class of expanded clone.

CDR3: CATSRDAPRRALSTDTQYF
V: TRBV15
J: TRBJ2-3
size: medium-sized

CDR3: CASSFPLGTHNYGYTF
V: TRBV12-3/TRBV12-4
J: TRBJ1-2
size: medium-sized

CDR3: CSANTGSAGETQYF
V: TRBV20-1
J: TRBJ2-5
size: medium-sized

CDR3: CASSPGLDEQFF
V: TRBV5-1
J: TRBJ2-1
size: medium-sized

CDR3: CASSFTGGTGEQYF
V: TRBV28
J: TRBJ2-7
size: medium-sized

CDR3: CASSVTQTGLDYEQYF
V: TRBV6-1
J: TRBJ2-7
size: medium-sized

CDR3: CASKESDSRADTQYF
V: TRBV6-5
J: TRBJ2-3
size: medium-sized

CDR3: CASKALAGASEQFF
V: TRBV19
J: TRBJ2-1
size: medium-sized

CDR3: CASSLGEGWTEAFF
V: TRBV28
J: TRBJ1-1
size: medium-sized

CDR3: CASSLTSLQETQYF
V: TRBV7-9
J: TRBJ2-5
size: large

CDR3: CSARPLALTDTQYF
V: TRBV20-1
J: TRBJ2-3
size: large

CDR3: CASRRPGHWIETQYF
V: TRBV6-5
J: TRBJ2-5
size: medium-sized

CDR3: CASSLGEGAQYF
V: TRBV7-9
J: TRBJ2-5
size: medium-sized

CDR3: CASSSKWTDFLQPQHF
V: TRBV6-5
J: TRBJ1-5
size: medium-sized

CDR3: CASSFHLGRTEAFF
V: TRBV6-5
J: TRBJ1-1
size: medium-sized

CDR3: CATSRTGQGPYGYTF
V: TRBV15
J: TRBJ1-2
size: medium-sized

CDR3: CASSQDVGTGVGKLFF
V: TRBV4-2
J: TRBJ1-4
size: -

CDR3: CASSLGVQGQETQYF
V: TRBV7-6
J: TRBJ2-5
size: large

CDR3: CASSEERRGLYGYTF
V: TRBV2
J: TRBJ1-2
size: medium-sized

CDR3: CSATGTVQETQYF
V: TRBV20-1
J: TRBJ2-5
size: large

CDR3: CASSMGRVRGANTEAFF
V: TRBV19
J: TRBJ1-1
size: -

CDR3: CASSLSGLRAYEQYF
V: TRBV28
J: TRBJ2-7
size: medium-sized

CDR3: CASSLWQRETQYF
V: TRBV11-1
J: TRBJ2-5
size: medium-sized

CDR3: CASSLGGDSWNTEAFF
V: TRBV12-3/TRBV12-4
J: TRBJ1-1
size: medium-sized

CDR3: CSARTGRYTEAFF
V: TRBV20-1
J: TRBJ1-1
size: large

CDR3: CASSSNPNTEAFF
V: TRBV7-2
J: TRBJ1-1
size: medium-sized

CDR3: CASSPVGRRNTEAFF
V: TRBV7-2
J: TRBJ1-1
size: large

CDR3: CASSLGTDLQETQYF
V: TRBV4-3
J: TRBJ2-5
size: medium-sized

CDR3: CASSRSASGGGYEQYF
V: TRBV4-3
J: TRBJ2-7
size: medium-sized

CDR3: CASELPGQGQETQYF
V: TRBV5-1
J: TRBJ2-5
size: medium-sized

CDR3: CASSFRDRGNEQYF
V: TRBV5-1
J: TRBJ2-7
size: large

CDR3: CASTPRLEPYNEQFF
V: TRBV19
J: TRBJ2-1
size: -

CDR3: CASSLNPSGGGTDTQYF
V: TRBV7-2
J: TRBJ2-3
size: large

CDR3: CASSLLPGVETQYF
V: TRBV5-1
J: TRBJ2-5
size: medium-sized

CDR3: CASSIGLFSGNTIYF
V: TRBV19
J: TRBJ1-3
size: -

CDR3: CASSLEGWSTYEQYF
V: TRBV5-1
J: TRBJ2-7
size: medium-sized

CDR3: CASSLFSGSTDTQYF
V: TRBV27
J: TRBJ2-3
size: medium-sized

CDR3: CASSLGGKTNEKLFF
V: TRBV7-2
J: TRBJ1-4
size: large

CDR3: CASSPGRIAFF
V: TRBV7-8
J: TRBJ1-1
size: medium-sized

CDR3: CASSLRGSGYEQYF
V: TRBV27
J: TRBJ2-7
size: medium-sized

CDR3: CASSSGGGASYEQYF
V: TRBV27
J: TRBJ2-7
size: medium-sized

CDR3: CASSLDRDRHEQYF
V: TRBV11-3
J: TRBJ2-7
size: medium-sized

CDR3: CASSFLGGARTEAFF
V: TRBV27
J: TRBJ1-1
size: medium-sized

CDR3: CSARRQGMGAFF
V: TRBV20-1
J: TRBJ1-1
size: medium-sized

CDR3: CAWSVLAGGPYNEQFF
V: TRBV30
J: TRBJ2-1
size: medium-sized

CDR3: CASSLFGQDQPQHF
V: TRBV12-3/TRBV12-4
J: TRBJ1-5
size: large

CDR3: CASSLWEGNNQPQHF
V: TRBV28
J: TRBJ1-5
size: medium-sized

CDR3: CASSSGLTEQFF
V: TRBV11-2
J: TRBJ2-1
size: large

CDR3: CASSYVSGNSPYNEQFF
V: TRBV6-2/TRBV6-3
J: TRBJ2-1
size: medium-sized

CDR3: CASSLGTGVHKNIQYF
V: TRBV28
J: TRBJ2-4
size: medium-sized